This is a list of T cell receptor beta chains from one sample in a study of cytomegalovirus exposure and HLA in healthy donors. The repertoire was sequenced with immunoSEQ multiplex PCR; TCRdb's copy has only in-frame clones and lacks some. The sample has some 170,000 clones, 9.5% seen once. The sequencing sample was made of PBMCs. The receptors were gathered from a woman in her twenties or thirties in good health and CMV-seropositive. CDR3s include the opening cysteine and the closing phenylalanine or tryptophan. A D gene is named only where the DNA matches it firmly. Rows give clone size only sometimes, using once, few, many, or a class for an expanded clone.

V: TRBV5-4; J: TRBJ2-5; D: TRBD2; size: .; CDR3: CASSFWRERETQYF; DNA: TGTGCCAGCAGCTTCTGGCGGGAGAGGGAGACCCAGTACTTC
V: TRBV15; J: TRBJ2-3; D: .; size: .; CDR3: CATSRVSSFNTDKQYF; DNA: TGTGCCACCAGCAGAGTGAGTTCGTTTAACACAGATAAGCAGTATTTT
V: TRBV5-1; J: TRBJ2-5; D: TRBD1; size: .; CDR3: CASSLDSTGGETQYF; DNA: TGCGCCAGCAGCCTAGATTCGACAGGGGGAGAGACCCAGTACTTC
V: TRBV7-7; J: TRBJ2-5; D: .; size: few; CDR3: CASSSDRRETQYF; DNA: TGTGCCAGCAGCTCGGACCGGAGGGAGACCCAGTACTTC
V: TRBV5-1; J: TRBJ2-1; D: .; size: .; CDR3: CASSLIGLKNEQFF; DNA: TGCGCCAGCAGCTTGATTGGGCTGAAGAATGAGCAGTTCTTC
V: TRBV18; J: TRBJ1-1; D: TRBD1; size: few; CDR3: CASSPQGADTEAFF; DNA: TGTGCCAGCTCACCTCAGGGGGCGGACACTGAAGCTTTCTTT
V: TRBV9; J: TRBJ2-1; D: TRBD1; size: few; CDR3: CASSVGGQGAWVYNEQFF; DNA: TGTGCCAGCAGCGTAGGGGGACAGGGGGCGTGGGTGTACAATGAGCAGTTCTTC
V: TRBV30; J: TRBJ1-1; D: .; size: few; CDR3: CAWRTGMNTEAFF; DNA: TGTGCCTGGAGAACAGGCATGAACACTGAAGCTTTCTTT
V: TRBV20-1; J: TRBJ1-2; D: .; size: .; CDR3: CSAISLNGYTF; DNA: TGCAGTGCCATTAGTTTAAATGGCTACACCTTC
V: TRBV5-1; J: TRBJ2-3; D: TRBD2; size: .; CDR3: CAGSLGLAGLDTQYF; DNA: TGCGCCGGCAGCTTGGGACTAGCGGGTTTAGATACGCAGTATTTT
V: TRBV11-2; J: TRBJ2-2; D: TRBD2; size: .; CDR3: CASSPLLAGEAGELFF; DNA: TGTGCCAGCAGCCCTCTACTAGCGGGAGAGGCCGGGGAGCTGTTTTTT
V: TRBV2; J: TRBJ2-7; D: .; size: .; CDR3: CASSEMGTIVDEQYF; DNA: TGTGCCAGCAGTGAGATGGGGACAATCGTGGACGAGCAGTACTTC
V: TRBV10-3; J: TRBJ2-2; D: .; size: .; CDR3: CAISEPSELTGELFF; DNA: TGTGCCATCAGTGAACCTAGCGAGCTCACCGGGGAGCTGTTTTTT
V: TRBV29-1; J: TRBJ1-1; D: TRBD1; size: few; CDR3: CSVPRTGAMNTEAFF; DNA: TGCAGCGTTCCCCGGACAGGGGCTATGAACACTGAAGCTTTCTTT
V: TRBV7-4; J: TRBJ2-7; D: TRBD2; size: .; CDR3: CASSLFRGASGNSYEQYF; DNA: TGTGCCAGCAGCTTATTCAGGGGGGCTAGCGGGAACTCCTACGAGCAGTACTTC
V: TRBV15; J: TRBJ2-1; D: TRBD2; size: few; CDR3: CATSRGLADNEQFF; DNA: TGTGCCACCAGCAGAGGACTAGCGGACAATGAGCAGTTCTTC
V: TRBV14; J: TRBJ2-1; D: .; size: .; CDR3: CASSQDGRGYNEQFF; DNA: TGTGCCAGCAGCCAAGATGGAAGGGGCTACAATGAGCAGTTCTTC
V: TRBV5-1; J: TRBJ2-2; D: TRBD1; size: few; CDR3: CASSSPGTGYTGELFF; DNA: TGCGCCAGCAGCTCTCCCGGGACAGGGTATACCGGGGAGCTGTTTTTT
V: TRBV7-7; J: TRBJ2-1; D: .; size: few; CDR3: CASSLGFGRSPNEQFF; DNA: TGTGCCAGCAGCTTAGGATTCGGGAGAAGTCCCAATGAGCAGTTCTTC
V: TRBV4-1; J: TRBJ1-2; D: .; size: many; CDR3: CASSSTGQLYGYTF; DNA: TGCGCCAGCAGCTCAACAGGACAGCTTTATGGCTACACCTTC
V: TRBV2; J: TRBJ2-7; D: TRBD2; size: .; CDR3: CASRATGGGYEQYF; DNA: TGTGCCAGCAGAGCCACCGGGGGGGGCTACGAGCAGTACTTC
V: TRBV29-1; J: TRBJ2-5; D: .; size: few; CDR3: CSVKKGGQETQYF; DNA: TGCAGCGTTAAGAAAGGGGGCCAAGAGACCCAGTACTTC
V: TRBV27; J: TRBJ1-5; D: .; size: few; CDR3: CASSLAGGGRSNQPQHF; DNA: TGTGCCAGCAGTTTGGCGGGGGGGGGCCGGAGCAATCAGCCCCAGCATTTT
V: TRBV5-6; J: TRBJ2-3; D: .; size: .; CDR3: CASSLYAEDTQYF; DNA: TGTGCCAGCAGCTTGTATGCGGAAGATACGCAGTATTTT
V: TRBV7-2; J: TRBJ2-5; D: .; size: .; CDR3: CASSLQQETQYF; DNA: TGTGCCAGCAGCTTACAGCAAGAGACCCAGTACTTC
V: TRBV11-2; J: TRBJ2-7; D: TRBD1; size: few; CDR3: CASSLSAILVSRGLEQYF; DNA: TGTGCCAGCAGCCTAAGTGCGATACTAGTCTCCAGGGGGCTCGAGCAGTACTTC
V: TRBV30; J: TRBJ2-1; D: TRBD2; size: few; CDR3: CAWSGWLAGGKQFF; DNA: TGTGCCTGGAGTGGGTGGCTAGCGGGAGGCAAGCAGTTCTTC
V: TRBV19; J: TRBJ1-2; D: .; size: few; CDR3: CASSSYSTGNYGYTF; DNA: TGTGCCAGTAGTTCCTACTCGACAGGAAACTATGGCTACACCTTC
V: TRBV7-3; J: TRBJ1-1; D: .; size: few; CDR3: CASSLSHSGGAEAFF; DNA: TGTGCCAGCAGCTTAAGCCACTCTGGCGGGGCTGAAGCTTTCTTT
V: TRBV18; J: TRBJ2-3; D: TRBD1; size: .; CDR3: CASSPPRPGQGTLRDTQYF; DNA: TGTGCCAGCTCACCACCTCGTCCGGGACAGGGGACTTTAAGGGATACGCAGTATTTT
V: TRBV6-1; J: TRBJ2-7; D: .; size: few; CDR3: CASSEIDRNYEQYF; DNA: TGTGCCAGCAGTGAAATTGACAGAAACTACGAGCAGTACTTC
V: TRBV19; J: TRBJ1-2; D: .; size: .; CDR3: CASSIGSGLGGYTF; DNA: TGTGCCAGTAGTATTGGTTCAGGACTTGGTGGCTACACCTTC
V: TRBV19; J: TRBJ2-1; D: TRBD1; size: .; CDR3: CASSIRDSSYNEQFF; DNA: TGTGCCAGTAGTATCCGGGACAGCTCCTACAATGAGCAGTTCTTC
V: TRBV7-3; J: TRBJ1-1; D: TRBD1; size: .; CDR3: CASSSTGGQMNTEAFF; DNA: TGTGCCAGCAGCTCAACAGGGGGCCAAATGAACACTGAAGCTTTCTTT
V: TRBV5-1; J: TRBJ2-2; D: .; size: .; CDR3: CASSEYTGELFF; DNA: TGCGCCAGCAGCGAGTACACCGGGGAGCTGTTTTTT
V: TRBV9; J: TRBJ2-2; D: TRBD2; size: .; CDR3: CASSVAITSGYTGELFF; DNA: TGTGCCAGCAGCGTAGCTATTACTAGCGGGTACACCGGGGAGCTGTTTTTT
V: TRBV7-6; J: TRBJ2-2; D: TRBD2; size: few; CDR3: CASSLVASGTNTGELFF; DNA: TGTGCCAGCAGCTTAGTAGCTAGCGGGACGAACACCGGGGAGCTGTTTTTT
V: TRBV7-9; J: TRBJ2-1; D: .; size: .; CDR3: CASSHLLVQQFF; DNA: TGTGCCAGCAGCCACTTACTAGTACAGCAGTTCTTC
V: TRBV2; J: TRBJ1-6; D: .; size: .; CDR3: CASSGEQDSPLHF; DNA: TGTGCCAGCAGTGGAGAACAGGATTCACCCCTCCACTTT
V: TRBV4-1; J: TRBJ2-5; D: TRBD2; size: .; CDR3: CASSPGLATEQYF; DNA: TGCGCCAGCAGCCCGGGACTAGCGACTGAGCAGTACTTC
V: TRBV19; J: TRBJ1-2; D: TRBD1; size: .; CDR3: CASSITGTGVYYGYTF; DNA: TGTGCCAGTAGCATCACCGGGACAGGGGTTTACTATGGCTACACCTTC